This T cell receptor (beta chain) is drawn from a study of shared clonotypes between healthy human individuals. About the study: Per donor, three plates held CD4 naive cells, three held CD4 memory, two held CD8 naive and one held CD8 memory.

The sample holds a few counts of this clone. The authors loaded roughly 180 ng DNA, about 30,000 T cell genomes, into sorted-subset replicate PCRs. Here immunoSEQ multiplex PCR was the method, and the copy in TCRdb shows in-frame clones only, minus some. The profile covers roughly 1,100,000 clones, with about 75% appearing a single time and roughly 1.4% taken by the ten largest. Input material: memory CD4+ T cells sorted from blood. Subset noted: CD45RA-negative fraction. The receptor comes from a man younger than 30 in good health.

The CDR3 protein is CAWSPHTDTQYF. CDR3 in DNA: TGTGCCTGGAGTCCACACACAGATACGCAGTATTTT. V usage is TRBV30 and J usage is TRBJ2-3; no reliable D call. The V gene's germline CDR1 is GTSNPN and CDR2 SVGIG (reference sequence). The CDR3 totals 12 residues. V was clipped by 2 bases and J by 2 bases, with 5 bases between them.